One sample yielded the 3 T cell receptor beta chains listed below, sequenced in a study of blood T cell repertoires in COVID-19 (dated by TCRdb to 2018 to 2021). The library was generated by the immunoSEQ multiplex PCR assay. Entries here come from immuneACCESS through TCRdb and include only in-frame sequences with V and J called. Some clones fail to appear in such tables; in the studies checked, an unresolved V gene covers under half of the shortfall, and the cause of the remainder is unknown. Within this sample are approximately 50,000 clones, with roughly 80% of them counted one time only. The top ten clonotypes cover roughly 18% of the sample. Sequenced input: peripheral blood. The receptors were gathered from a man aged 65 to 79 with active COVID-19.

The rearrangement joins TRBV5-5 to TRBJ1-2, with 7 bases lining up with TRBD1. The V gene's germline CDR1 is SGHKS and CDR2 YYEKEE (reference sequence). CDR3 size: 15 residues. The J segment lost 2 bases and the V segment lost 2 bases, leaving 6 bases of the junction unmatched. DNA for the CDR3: TGTGCCAGCAGCTTAGGACAGGAGTTGAACTATGGCTACACCTTC. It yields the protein CASSLGQELNYGYTF.

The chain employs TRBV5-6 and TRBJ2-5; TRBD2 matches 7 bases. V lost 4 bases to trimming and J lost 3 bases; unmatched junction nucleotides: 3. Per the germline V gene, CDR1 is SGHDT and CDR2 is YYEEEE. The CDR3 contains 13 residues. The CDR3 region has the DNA TGTGCCAGCAGCCCGACTAGCAAAGAGACCCAGTACTTC. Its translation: CASSPTSKETQYF. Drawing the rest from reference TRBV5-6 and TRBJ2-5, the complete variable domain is DAGVTQSPTHLIKTRGQQVTLRCSPKSGHDTVSWYQQALGQGPQFIFQYYEEEERQRGNFPDRFSGHQFPNYSSELNVNALLLGDSALYLCASSPTSKETQYFGPGTRLLVL.

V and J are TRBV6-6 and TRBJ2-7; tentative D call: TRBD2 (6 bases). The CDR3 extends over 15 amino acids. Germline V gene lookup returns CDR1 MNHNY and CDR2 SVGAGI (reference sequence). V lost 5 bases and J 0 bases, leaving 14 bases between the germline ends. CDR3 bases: TGTGCCAGCAGTGCCCCGGGAGCGACCTCCTACGAGCAGTACTTC. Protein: CASSAPGATSYEQYF.